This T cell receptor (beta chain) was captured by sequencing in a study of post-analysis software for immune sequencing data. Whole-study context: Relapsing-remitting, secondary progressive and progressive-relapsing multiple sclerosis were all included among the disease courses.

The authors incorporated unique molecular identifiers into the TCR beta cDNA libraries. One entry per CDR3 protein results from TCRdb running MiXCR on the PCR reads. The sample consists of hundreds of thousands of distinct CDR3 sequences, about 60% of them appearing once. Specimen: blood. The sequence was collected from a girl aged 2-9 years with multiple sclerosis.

The CDR3 loop is CSVEDGRGPFF. CDR3 bases: TGCAGCGTTGAAGATGGGAGGGGACCGTTCTTC. The gene calls are TRBV29-1 and TRBJ2-1, with 7 bases identical to TRBD2. The CDR3 is 11 residues long. Per the germline V gene, CDR1 is SQVTM and CDR2 is ANQGSEA. V was clipped by 0 bases and J by 15 bases; unmatched bases: 5.